This T cell receptor beta chain was identified during a study of vaccination effects on CD4 cells after COVID-19. Study as a whole: It was a median of 72 days after the second dose that post-vaccine samples were obtained.

Assay: immunoSEQ multiplex PCR; the TCRdb copy retains only in-frame clones and omits some. The sample includes around 32,000 clones, 65% to 75% of them seen just once. The V gene lost 5 bases and the J gene lost 2 bases, with 7 bases spanning the gap. The CDR3 runs to 12 residues. Germline V lookup: CDR1 ENHRY, CDR2 SYGVKD. A word on this clone: The antigen remains undetermined.

Peptide-pool stimulation followed by sequencing identified expanded antigen-specific CD4+ clonotypes in the ViraFEST assay. Cultured cells yielded isolated CD4+ T cells after 10 to 11 days. Participants were given two doses of BNT162b2 or mRNA-1273 vaccine. Previously uninfected by SARS-CoV-2, the vaccine recipients also showed negative nucleocapsid antibodies. Cultures of around 2.2 million PBMC per well contained about 10 IU/ml IL-2 plus 10 ug/ml peptides. Days 3 and 7 saw half the medium replaced with IL-2 medium. The chain recombines TRBV10-3 with TRBJ2-7; D call uncertain. The source is a human donor who received a COVID-19 vaccine. Source: CD4+ T cells from PBMCs cultured with HCoV-229E spike peptides, taken after COVID-19 vaccination. The CDR3 region has the DNA TGTGCCATCAGTACGAACGCCTACGAGCAGTACTTC. Amino acids: CAISTNAYEQYF.